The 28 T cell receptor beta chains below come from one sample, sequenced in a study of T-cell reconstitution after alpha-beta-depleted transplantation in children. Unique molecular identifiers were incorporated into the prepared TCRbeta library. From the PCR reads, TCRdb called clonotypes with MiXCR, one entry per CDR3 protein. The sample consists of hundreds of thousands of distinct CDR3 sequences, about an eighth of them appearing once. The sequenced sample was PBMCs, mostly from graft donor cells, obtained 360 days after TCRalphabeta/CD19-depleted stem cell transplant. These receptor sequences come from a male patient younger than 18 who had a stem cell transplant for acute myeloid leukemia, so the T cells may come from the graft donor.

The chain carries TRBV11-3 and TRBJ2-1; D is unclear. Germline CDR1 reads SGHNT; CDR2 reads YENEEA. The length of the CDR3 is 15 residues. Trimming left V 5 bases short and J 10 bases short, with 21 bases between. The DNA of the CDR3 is TGTGCCAGCAGCCAGCTGGGCGGTGAACGAGGCGAGCAGTTCTTC. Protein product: CASSQLGGERGEQFF. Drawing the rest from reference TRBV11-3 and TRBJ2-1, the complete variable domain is EAGVVQSPRYKIIEKKQPVAFWCNPISGHNTLYWYLQNLGQGPELLIRYENEEAVDDSQLPKDRFSAERLKGVDSTLKIQPAELGDSAVYLCASSQLGGERGEQFFGPGTRLTVL.

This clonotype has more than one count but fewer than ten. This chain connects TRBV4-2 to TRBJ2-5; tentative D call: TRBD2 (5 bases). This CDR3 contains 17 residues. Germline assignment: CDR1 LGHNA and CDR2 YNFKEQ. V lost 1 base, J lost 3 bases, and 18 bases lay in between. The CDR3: CASSQGGLFIGEETQYF. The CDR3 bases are TGTGCCAGCAGCCAAGGAGGGCTTTTTATCGGGGAAGAGACCCAGTACTTC.

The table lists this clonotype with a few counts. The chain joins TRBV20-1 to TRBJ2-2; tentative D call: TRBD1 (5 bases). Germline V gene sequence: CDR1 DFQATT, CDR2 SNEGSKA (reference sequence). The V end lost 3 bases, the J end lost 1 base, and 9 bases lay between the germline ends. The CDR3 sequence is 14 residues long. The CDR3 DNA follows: TGCAGTGCTAGTAAGACAGTGAACACCGGGGAGCTGTTTTTT. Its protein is CSASKTVNTGELFF.

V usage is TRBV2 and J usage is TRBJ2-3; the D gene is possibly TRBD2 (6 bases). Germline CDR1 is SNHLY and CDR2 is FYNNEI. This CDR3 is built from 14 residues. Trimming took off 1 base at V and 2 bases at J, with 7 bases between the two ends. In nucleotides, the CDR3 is TGTGCCAGCAGTGAAGAGCGGGTCACAGATACGCAGTATTTT. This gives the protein CASSEERVTDTQYF.

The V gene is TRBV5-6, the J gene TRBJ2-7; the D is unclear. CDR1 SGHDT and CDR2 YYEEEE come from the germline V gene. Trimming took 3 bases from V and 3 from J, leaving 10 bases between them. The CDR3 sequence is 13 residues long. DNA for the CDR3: TGTGCCAGCAGCTATCCACCGGTCTACGAGCAGTACTTC. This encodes CASSYPPVYEQYF. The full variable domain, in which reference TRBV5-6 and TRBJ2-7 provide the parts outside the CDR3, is DAGVTQSPTHLIKTRGQQVTLRCSPKSGHDTVSWYQQALGQGPQFIFQYYEEEERQRGNFPDRFSGHQFPNYSSELNVNALLLGDSALYLCASSYPPVYEQYFGPGTRLTVT.

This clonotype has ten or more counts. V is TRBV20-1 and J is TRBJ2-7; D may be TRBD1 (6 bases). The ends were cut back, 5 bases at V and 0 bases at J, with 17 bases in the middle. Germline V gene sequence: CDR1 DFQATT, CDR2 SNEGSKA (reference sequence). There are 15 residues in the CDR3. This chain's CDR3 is CSAGRQDPSSYEQYF. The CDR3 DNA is TGCAGTGCTGGCCGACAGGACCCAAGCTCCTACGAGCAGTACTTC.

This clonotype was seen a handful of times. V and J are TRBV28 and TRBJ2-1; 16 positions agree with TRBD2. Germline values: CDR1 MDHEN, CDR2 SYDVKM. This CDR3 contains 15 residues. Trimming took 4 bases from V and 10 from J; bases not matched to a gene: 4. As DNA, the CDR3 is TGTGCCAGCAGTTGGGGACTAGCGGGAGGGGAAGAGCAGTTCTTC. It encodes CASSWGLAGGEEQFF.

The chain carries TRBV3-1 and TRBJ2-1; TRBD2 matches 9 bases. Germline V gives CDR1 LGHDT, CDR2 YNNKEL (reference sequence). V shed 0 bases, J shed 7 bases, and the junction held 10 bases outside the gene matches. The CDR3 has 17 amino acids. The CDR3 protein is CASSQDKRGRAGNEQFF. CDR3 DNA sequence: TGTGCCAGCAGCCAAGATAAACGCGGGAGGGCCGGGAATGAGCAGTTCTTC.

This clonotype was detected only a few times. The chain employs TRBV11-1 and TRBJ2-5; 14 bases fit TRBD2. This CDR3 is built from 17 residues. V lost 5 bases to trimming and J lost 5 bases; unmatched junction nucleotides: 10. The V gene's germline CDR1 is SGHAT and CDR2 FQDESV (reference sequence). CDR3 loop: CASSTGTSGRIGETQYF. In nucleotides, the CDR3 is TGTGCCAGCAGCACCGGGACTAGCGGGAGAATAGGGGAGACCCAGTACTTC.

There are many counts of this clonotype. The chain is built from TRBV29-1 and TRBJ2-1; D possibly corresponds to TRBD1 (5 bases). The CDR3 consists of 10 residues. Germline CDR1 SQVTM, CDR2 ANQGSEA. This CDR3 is CTYGQNEQFF. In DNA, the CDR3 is TGCACCTATGGACAAAATGAGCAGTTCTTC.

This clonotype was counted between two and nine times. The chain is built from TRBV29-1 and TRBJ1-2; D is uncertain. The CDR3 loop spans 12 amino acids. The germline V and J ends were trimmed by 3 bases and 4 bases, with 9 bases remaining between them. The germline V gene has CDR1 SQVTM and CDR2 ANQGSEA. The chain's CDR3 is CSVDVALYGYTF. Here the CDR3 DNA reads TGCAGCGTTGACGTGGCGCTCTATGGCTACACCTTC.

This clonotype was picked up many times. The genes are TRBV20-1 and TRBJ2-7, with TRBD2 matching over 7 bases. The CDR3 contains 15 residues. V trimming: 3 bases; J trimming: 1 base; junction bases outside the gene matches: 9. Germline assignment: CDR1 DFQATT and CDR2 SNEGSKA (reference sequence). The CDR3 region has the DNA TGCAGTGCTAGCCCTTTTGAGGGAGGGTCCTACGAGCAGTACTTC. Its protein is CSASPFEGGSYEQYF.

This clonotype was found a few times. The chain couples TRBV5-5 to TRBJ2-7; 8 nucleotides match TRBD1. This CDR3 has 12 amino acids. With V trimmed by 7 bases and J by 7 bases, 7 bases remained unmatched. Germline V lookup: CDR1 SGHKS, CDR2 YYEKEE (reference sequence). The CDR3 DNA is TGTGCCAGCGTGCGGACAGGGCGGGAGCAGTACTTC. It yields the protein CASVRTGREQYF.

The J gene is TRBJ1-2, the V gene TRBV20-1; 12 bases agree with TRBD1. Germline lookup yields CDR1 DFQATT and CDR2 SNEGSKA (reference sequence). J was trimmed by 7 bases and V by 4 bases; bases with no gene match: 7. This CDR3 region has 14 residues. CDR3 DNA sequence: TGCAGTGCTAAGCCGGGACAGGGGGCTCGTGGCTACACCTTC. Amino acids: CSAKPGQGARGYTF.

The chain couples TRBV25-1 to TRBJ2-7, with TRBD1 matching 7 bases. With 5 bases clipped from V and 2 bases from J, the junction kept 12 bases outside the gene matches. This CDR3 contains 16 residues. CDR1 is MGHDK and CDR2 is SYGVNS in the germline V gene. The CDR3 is CASSRHPSQGAYEQYF. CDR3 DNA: TGTGCCAGCAGTCGGCACCCCTCCCAGGGGGCCTACGAGCAGTACTTC.

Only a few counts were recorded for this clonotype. CDR3 bases: TGTGCCAGCACCGCATACCGGGACAGGGGACAAAACATTCAGTACTTC. Translated, it gives CASTAYRDRGQNIQYF. The genes are TRBV12-3 or TRBV12-4 and TRBJ2-4; 10 nucleotides match TRBD1. Trimming cost V 7 bases and J 5 bases; bases outside gene matches: 11. CDR3 length: 16 amino acids.

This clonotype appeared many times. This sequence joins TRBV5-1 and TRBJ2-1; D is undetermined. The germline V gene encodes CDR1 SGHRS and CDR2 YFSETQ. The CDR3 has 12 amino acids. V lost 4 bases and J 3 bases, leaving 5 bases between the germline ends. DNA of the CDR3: TGCGCCAGCAGCGCTTACTACAATGAGCAGTTCTTC. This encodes CASSAYYNEQFF.

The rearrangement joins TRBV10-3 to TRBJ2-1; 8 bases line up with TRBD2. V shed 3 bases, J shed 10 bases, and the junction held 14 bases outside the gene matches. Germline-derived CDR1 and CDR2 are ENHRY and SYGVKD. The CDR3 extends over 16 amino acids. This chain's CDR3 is CAISDRGAGGSGEQFF. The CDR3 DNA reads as TGTGCCATCAGTGATCGAGGGGCGGGAGGTTCGGGGGAGCAGTTCTTC.

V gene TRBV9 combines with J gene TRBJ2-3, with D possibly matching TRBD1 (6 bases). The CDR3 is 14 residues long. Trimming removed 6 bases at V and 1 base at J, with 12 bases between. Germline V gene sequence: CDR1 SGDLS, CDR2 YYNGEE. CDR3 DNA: TGTGCCAGCAAGGGGGACACCCGCACAGATACGCAGTATTTT. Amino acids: CASKGDTRTDTQYF.

As DNA, the CDR3 is TGCAGTGCTAGAGATAGGGTAGCGGATCCCTACGAGCAGTACTTC. This codes for CSARDRVADPYEQYF. This chain joins TRBV20-1 and TRBJ2-7; a possible D gene is TRBD2 (6 bases). Trimming shortened V by 0 bases and J by 2 bases, and 14 bases separated the two germline ends. In germline, CDR1 is DFQATT, CDR2 SNEGSKA (reference sequence). The length of the CDR3 is 15 residues.

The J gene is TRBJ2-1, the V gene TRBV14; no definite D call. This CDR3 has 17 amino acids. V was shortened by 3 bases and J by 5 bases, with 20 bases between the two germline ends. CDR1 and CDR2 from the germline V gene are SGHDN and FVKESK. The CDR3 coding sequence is TGTGCCAGCAGCCAGTACATTACAGTCTTGGGAAACAATGAGCAGTTCTTC. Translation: CASSQYITVLGNNEQFF.

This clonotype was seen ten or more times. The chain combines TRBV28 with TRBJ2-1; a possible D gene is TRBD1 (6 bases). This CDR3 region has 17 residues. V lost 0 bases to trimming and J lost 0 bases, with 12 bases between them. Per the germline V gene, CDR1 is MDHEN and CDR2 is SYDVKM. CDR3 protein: CASSLWAGVPSYNEQFF. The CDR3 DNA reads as TGTGCCAGCAGTTTATGGGCAGGGGTCCCCTCCTACAATGAGCAGTTCTTC.

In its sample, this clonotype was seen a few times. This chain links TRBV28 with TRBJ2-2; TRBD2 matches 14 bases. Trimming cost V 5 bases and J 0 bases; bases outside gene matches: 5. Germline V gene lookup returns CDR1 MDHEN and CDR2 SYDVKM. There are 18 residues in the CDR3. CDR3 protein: CASSPWTSGRSNTGELFF. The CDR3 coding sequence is TGTGCCAGCAGTCCTTGGACTAGCGGGAGGTCGAACACCGGGGAGCTGTTTTTT.

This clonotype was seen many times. The CDR3 loop reads CASSTVAGPYNEQFF. CDR3 DNA: TGCGCCAGCAGCACGGTAGCGGGTCCCTACAATGAGCAGTTCTTC. The chain links TRBV4-3 to TRBJ2-1, with 7 bases lining up with TRBD2. The V and J ends lost 5 bases and 2 bases, in that order; junction bases with no gene match: 6. From germline, CDR1 is LGHNA and CDR2 YSLEER. CDR3 size: 15 residues.

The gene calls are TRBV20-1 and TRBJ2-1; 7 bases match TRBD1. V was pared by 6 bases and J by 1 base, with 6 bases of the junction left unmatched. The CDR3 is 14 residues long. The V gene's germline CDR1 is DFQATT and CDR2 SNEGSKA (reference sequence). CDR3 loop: CSARDSDSYNEQFF. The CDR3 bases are TGCAGTGCGAGGGACAGTGATTCCTACAATGAGCAGTTCTTC.

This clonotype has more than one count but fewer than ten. The CDR3 region is CASSLAVARTQYF. CDR3 coding DNA: TGTGCCAGCAGCTTAGCAGTGGCGCGTACGCAGTATTTT. This rearrangement joins TRBV11-2 to TRBJ2-3; D is uncertain. With 1 base removed from V and 8 bases from J, the gap between germline ends came to 10 bases. This CDR3 comprises 13 residues. From germline, CDR1 is SGHAT and CDR2 FQNNGV.

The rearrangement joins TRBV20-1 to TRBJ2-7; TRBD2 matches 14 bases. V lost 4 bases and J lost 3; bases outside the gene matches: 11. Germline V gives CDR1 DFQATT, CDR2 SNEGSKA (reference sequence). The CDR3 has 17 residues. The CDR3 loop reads CSATSRLAGGLYYEQYF. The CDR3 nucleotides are TGCAGTGCTACAAGCCGACTAGCGGGAGGGCTCTACTACGAGCAGTACTTC.

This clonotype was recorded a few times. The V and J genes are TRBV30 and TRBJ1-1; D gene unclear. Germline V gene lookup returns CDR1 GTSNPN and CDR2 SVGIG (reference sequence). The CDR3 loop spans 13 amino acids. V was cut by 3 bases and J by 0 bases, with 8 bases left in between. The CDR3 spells CAWRSWLNTEAFF. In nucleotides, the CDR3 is TGTGCCTGGAGATCTTGGCTGAACACTGAAGCTTTCTTT.